The 5 T cell receptor beta chains reported below all come from one sample, sequenced in a study of regulatory T cells in long-lasting Graves disease. To make TCR beta libraries, researchers used iRepertoire HTBI primers and Arm-PCR of CDR3 regions. TCRdb re-called the multiplex PCR reads through MiXCR, storing one row per CDR3 protein. The data contain approximately 400,000 distinct CDR3 sequences, 15% of them singletons. Indicated time point: newly diagnosed GD, antithyroid drugs for less than 3 months. Preparation of the TCR library used RNA extracted from PBMCs. This sample was also put to use in a study of T cells in Graves' hyperthyroidism and ophthalmopathy.

The starting material was peripheral blood mononuclear cells (PBMCs), obtained at new diagnosis, from a patient treated with antithyroid drugs. These receptors were taken from a woman aged 25 to 45 with Graves disease.

This clonotype was seen more than once but under ten times. V is TRBV19 and J is TRBJ2-1; TRBD2 is a possible D gene (7 bases). V lost 3 bases, J lost 1 base, and 13 bases lay in between. Germline V gene lookup returns CDR1 LNHDA and CDR2 SQIVND (reference sequence). This CDR3 is built from 16 residues. CDR3 amino acids: CASSMTRGLSYNEQFF. The CDR3 DNA is TGTGCCAGTAGTATGACGCGGGGGCTATCCTACAATGAGCAGTTCTTC.

This clonotype was picked up many times. V gene TRBV2 combines with J gene TRBJ1-2; 9 nucleotides match TRBD1. This CDR3 has 14 residues. Germline V CDR1 and CDR2: SNHLY, FYNNEI. V gave up 6 bases and J gave up 6 bases; unmatched junction bases: 8. The CDR3 DNA reads as TGTGCCAGCAGCGCGGACAGGGGTGGTGATGGCTACACCTTC. It is translated as CASSADRGGDGYTF.

This clonotype has only one observation. A single base separates this from a much larger clone, so it may be a read error. The V and J genes are TRBV3-1 and TRBJ2-7, with 9 positions matching TRBD2. The germline CDR1 and CDR2 sequences are LGHDT and YNNKEL (reference sequence). V shed 4 bases, J shed 7 bases, and the junction held 20 bases outside the gene matches. This CDR3 is built from 18 residues. CDR3 DNA: TGTGCCAGCAGCCTCACGCCCGGGACTAGCCCCCACGGCAATGAGCAGTACTTC. This translates into CASSLTPGTSPHGNEQYF.

The chain carries TRBV7-2 and TRBJ2-2, with 15 bases that match TRBD2. This CDR3 has 16 amino acids. Germline loops: CDR1 SGHTA, CDR2 FQGNSA. V shed 5 bases and J 6 bases; nucleotides not matched to a gene: 4. CDR3 amino acids: CASSPRTSGRAGELFF. The CDR3, as DNA: TGTGCCAGCAGCCCGCGGACTAGCGGGAGGGCCGGGGAGCTGTTTTTT. Based on the CDR3 plus reference TRBV7-2 and TRBJ2-2, the full variable domain is GAGVSQSPSNKVTEKGKDVELRCDPISGHTALYWYRQSLGQGLEFLIYFQGNSAPDKSGLPSDRFSAERTGGSVSTLTIQRTQQEDSAVYLCASSPRTSGRAGELFFGEGSRLTVL.

The chain combines TRBV28 with TRBJ2-1, with D possibly called TRBD1 or TRBD2 (5 bases each). V was shortened by 5 bases and J by 9 bases, with 11 bases between the two germline ends. This CDR3 comprises 12 residues. Per the germline V gene, CDR1 is MDHEN and CDR2 is SYDVKM. The chain's CDR3 is CASSQGEPEQFF. CDR3 coding DNA: TGTGCCAGCAGTCAGGGAGAGCCTGAGCAGTTCTTC.